This T cell receptor (beta chain) comes out of a study of T cell responses to AZD1222 COVID-19 vaccine. Turning to this clone: No antigen is known for it. Other DNA sequences from this sample encode an identical CDR3 as well.

Points from the study as a whole: Reportedly, nearly half the spike-specific TCRs target unmutated variant regions. Mostly white British, mostly female donors; authors suggested clonal diversity may be underestimated. Baseline seropositivity characterized only a handful of AZD1222 recipients.

The assay was immunoSEQ multiplex PCR, and TCRdb's table has in-frame clones only and misses some. The repertoire includes around 160,000 clones, 90% to 95% of them detected once, and about 1.1% sits in the top ten. Looked up from germline, CDR1 is SGHAT and CDR2 is FQNNGV. The ends were cut back, 3 bases at V and 3 bases at J, with 5 bases in the middle. There are 12 residues in the CDR3. The sequence was obtained from an adult who received the AZD1222 COVID-19 vaccine. Sequenced here: peripheral blood, sampled 28 days after the second AZD1222 dose. This chain connects TRBV11-2 to TRBJ1-2; D remains ambiguous. The CDR3 spells CASSLGDYGYTF. CDR3 bases: TGTGCCAGCAGCTTGGGCGACTATGGCTACACCTTC.